This TCR beta chain stems from a study of T-cell memory formation after mild COVID-19. Study-wide points: The main location of contracting CD4+ clones was CM and EM, and that of contracting CD8+ clones was EMRA.

This CDR3 has 15 residues. Germline CDR1 and CDR2: SGHRS and YFSETQ. J lost 7 bases, V lost 1 base, and 9 bases had no gene match. TCRdb recomputed calls from the 5' RACE reads with MiXCR, one row per CDR3 protein. The sample lists tens of thousands of distinct CDR3 sequences; less than 7.5% were seen once. As to this clonotype: Its antigen is still unknown.

Material for sequencing was PBMCs or a T cell subset sorted from them (not recorded which). V and J are TRBV5-1 and TRBJ2-5; 8 bases fit TRBD2. This sequence originates from a young man who had mild COVID-19 (a few samples of this study predate the infection). Cell type and time point are not known. CDR3 sequence (DNA): TGCGCCAGCAGCTTGCAGGTCGGGGGGGCCGGGACCCAGTACTTC. This codes for CASSLQVGGAGTQYF.